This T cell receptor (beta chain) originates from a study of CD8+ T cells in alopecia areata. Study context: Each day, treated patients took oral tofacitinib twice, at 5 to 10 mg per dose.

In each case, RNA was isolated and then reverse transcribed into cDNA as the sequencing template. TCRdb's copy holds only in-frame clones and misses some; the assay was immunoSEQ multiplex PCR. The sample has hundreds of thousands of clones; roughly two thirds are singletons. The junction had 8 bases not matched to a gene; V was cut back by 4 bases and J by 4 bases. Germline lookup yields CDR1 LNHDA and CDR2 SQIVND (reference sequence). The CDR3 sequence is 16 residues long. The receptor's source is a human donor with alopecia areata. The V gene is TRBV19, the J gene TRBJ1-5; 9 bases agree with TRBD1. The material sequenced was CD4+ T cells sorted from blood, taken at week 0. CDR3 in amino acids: CASSTLTGGSNQPQHF. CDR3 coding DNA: TGTGCCAGTAGTACTTTAACAGGGGGCTCGAATCAGCCCCAGCATTTT.